The rows below give T cell receptor beta chains drawn from one sample of a study of T-cell reconstitution after alpha-beta-depleted transplantation in children. TCRdb fed the PCR reads into MiXCR, producing one record per CDR3 protein. The sample holds about 400,000 distinct CDR3 sequences, roughly 20% seen once. Material: PBMCs from the stem cell graft donor, obtained from the stem cell graft. Receptors originate from a human donor who donated a stem cell graft to a child with acute myeloid leukemia. Each CDR3 is given with its conserved first and last residue. Fields, in order: CDR3 DNA, CDR3 protein, D gene, J gene, clone size, V gene. A D gene is named only where the DNA matches it firmly. A row's size may be missing; if present it is once, few, many or a size class.

CDR3nt: TGTGCCAGCAGAAGCCGGGACCTCTATGGCTACACCTTC
CDR3aa: CASRSRDLYGYTF
d_gene: -
j_gene: TRBJ1-2
abundance: -
v_gene: TRBV12-3/TRBV12-4

CDR3nt: TGTGCCAGCAGTACGATACGAGGGGCCGAGACCCAGTACTTC
CDR3aa: CASSTIRGAETQYF
d_gene: -
j_gene: TRBJ2-5
abundance: many
v_gene: TRBV27

CDR3nt: TGTGCCAGCAGACCCGGACTAGCGGGAGGGTCCTACGAGCAGTACTTC
CDR3aa: CASRPGLAGGSYEQYF
d_gene: TRBD2
j_gene: TRBJ2-7
abundance: -
v_gene: TRBV12-3/TRBV12-4

CDR3nt: TGTGCCAGCAGTTGGGCGCTGGCTTCACCCCTCCACTTT
CDR3aa: CASSWALASPLHF
d_gene: -
j_gene: TRBJ1-6
abundance: many
v_gene: TRBV27

CDR3nt: TGCGCCAGCAGCTCAGAAATCTCGGCGGCCCAGCAGTACTTC
CDR3aa: CASSSEISAAQQYF
d_gene: -
j_gene: TRBJ2-7
abundance: -
v_gene: TRBV5-1

CDR3nt: TGTGCCAGCAGCCTGACTTGGGATGAGCAGTTCTTC
CDR3aa: CASSLTWDEQFF
d_gene: -
j_gene: TRBJ2-1
abundance: many
v_gene: TRBV7-2

CDR3nt: TGCAGCGTTGATCACGGCAGGGCAGATTCTGAAGCTTTCTTT
CDR3aa: CSVDHGRADSEAFF
d_gene: -
j_gene: TRBJ1-1
abundance: -
v_gene: TRBV29-1

CDR3nt: TGCAGTGCTCGGCGACAGGGTCTCAACACTGAAGCTTTCTTT
CDR3aa: CSARRQGLNTEAFF
d_gene: TRBD1
j_gene: TRBJ1-1
abundance: few
v_gene: TRBV20-1

CDR3nt: TGTGCCAGCAGTCCCCTCCAAGTCGGCACCATCTACGAGCAGTACTTC
CDR3aa: CASSPLQVGTIYEQYF
d_gene: -
j_gene: TRBJ2-7
abundance: -
v_gene: TRBV12-3/TRBV12-4

CDR3nt: TGTGCCAGCAGTCAGGGAGTTAACAATCAGCCCCAGCATTTT
CDR3aa: CASSQGVNNQPQHF
d_gene: -
j_gene: TRBJ1-5
abundance: few
v_gene: TRBV12-3/TRBV12-4

CDR3nt: TGCGCCAGCAGCTTGAACAGGGGCCAAGAGACCCAGTACTTC
CDR3aa: CASSLNRGQETQYF
d_gene: TRBD1
j_gene: TRBJ2-5
abundance: few
v_gene: TRBV5-1

CDR3nt: TGTGCCAGCAGGCCGACTAGCGGCCTTTACAATGAGCAGTTCTTC
CDR3aa: CASRPTSGLYNEQFF
d_gene: TRBD2
j_gene: TRBJ2-1
abundance: -
v_gene: TRBV28

CDR3nt: TGTGCCTGGAGGGCGGAAGGGGGACCCCTCCACTTT
CDR3aa: CAWRAEGGPLHF
d_gene: -
j_gene: TRBJ1-6
abundance: -
v_gene: TRBV30

CDR3nt: TGTGCCAGCAGCCGTTCAGGGGGCACTGAAGCTTTCTTT
CDR3aa: CASSRSGGTEAFF
d_gene: TRBD1
j_gene: TRBJ1-1
abundance: -
v_gene: TRBV7-9

CDR3nt: TGTGCCAGCAGCCAAGACCGGGACGCGGACACTGAAGCTTTCTTT
CDR3aa: CASSQDRDADTEAFF
d_gene: -
j_gene: TRBJ1-1
abundance: -
v_gene: TRBV7-3

CDR3nt: TGCGCCAGCAGCTTGGTTCGAGCGGACGAGCAGTACTTC
CDR3aa: CASSLVRADEQYF
d_gene: -
j_gene: TRBJ2-7
abundance: -
v_gene: TRBV5-1

CDR3nt: TGCTCGTATGCGGGAGGGGGGTACAATGAGCAGTTCTTC
CDR3aa: CSYAGGGYNEQFF
d_gene: TRBD2
j_gene: TRBJ2-1
abundance: many
v_gene: TRBV20-1

CDR3nt: TGCAGTGCTTCCAGCGGGAGAACGACCTACGAGCAGTACTTC
CDR3aa: CSASSGRTTYEQYF
d_gene: TRBD2
j_gene: TRBJ2-7
abundance: -
v_gene: TRBV20-1

CDR3nt: TGTGCCAGCAGCAAAGGTCTTGGGGGAGCCACCTACAATGAGCAGTTCTTC
CDR3aa: CASSKGLGGATYNEQFF
d_gene: -
j_gene: TRBJ2-1
abundance: many
v_gene: TRBV21-1

CDR3nt: TGTGCCACCAGTGATCCCCGGACAGAGACGCTCAACAATGAGCAGTTCTTC
CDR3aa: CATSDPRTETLNNEQFF
d_gene: -
j_gene: TRBJ2-1
abundance: -
v_gene: TRBV24-1

CDR3nt: TGTGCCACGAAAAAGGGTGCGGACACTGAAGCTTTCTTT
CDR3aa: CATKKGADTEAFF
d_gene: -
j_gene: TRBJ1-1
abundance: many
v_gene: TRBV24-1

CDR3nt: TGTGCCAGCGTCGGTTGGGATACCGAAGCTTTCTTT
CDR3aa: CASVGWDTEAFF
d_gene: -
j_gene: TRBJ1-1
abundance: few
v_gene: TRBV6-5

CDR3nt: TGCGCCAGCAGCCAAGATGGGTCGGACTACAATGAGCAGTTCTTC
CDR3aa: CASSQDGSDYNEQFF
d_gene: -
j_gene: TRBJ2-1
abundance: few
v_gene: TRBV4-3

CDR3nt: TGTGCCAGCAGCCAAGACCGCGGCACCGGAGGGTTTATTACACACGAGCAGTACTTC
CDR3aa: CASSQDRGTGGFITHEQYF
d_gene: -
j_gene: TRBJ2-7
abundance: many
v_gene: TRBV4-2

CDR3nt: TGCAGTGCCCAAAGTGTACACTACGAGCAGTACTTC
CDR3aa: CSAQSVHYEQYF
d_gene: -
j_gene: TRBJ2-7
abundance: many
v_gene: TRBV20-1

CDR3nt: TGTGCCAGCAGTATCGCCGGGACTCCTAAAGAGACCCAGTACTTC
CDR3aa: CASSIAGTPKETQYF
d_gene: -
j_gene: TRBJ2-5
abundance: -
v_gene: TRBV6-2/TRBV6-3

CDR3nt: TGCAGCGTTGAAGCCCTCGACAGGGGATACCCCGGGGAGCTGTTTTTT
CDR3aa: CSVEALDRGYPGELFF
d_gene: TRBD1
j_gene: TRBJ2-2
abundance: -
v_gene: TRBV29-1

CDR3nt: TGCAGTGCTAGAACGGGGGGGGGCAATCAGCCCCAGCATTTT
CDR3aa: CSARTGGGNQPQHF
d_gene: -
j_gene: TRBJ1-5
abundance: -
v_gene: TRBV20-1

CDR3nt: TGCAGTGCTCATTTAAGGGACAGGGTTTACGAGCAGTACTTC
CDR3aa: CSAHLRDRVYEQYF
d_gene: TRBD1
j_gene: TRBJ2-7
abundance: many
v_gene: TRBV20-1

CDR3nt: TGTGCCAGCAGTCCGGACAGAAATTTTCAGCCCCAGCATTTT
CDR3aa: CASSPDRNFQPQHF
d_gene: -
j_gene: TRBJ1-5
abundance: many
v_gene: TRBV6-5

CDR3nt: TGCAGCGTTGACGGGACAGGGGGCCGTTGGAACACTGAAGCTTTCTTT
CDR3aa: CSVDGTGGRWNTEAFF
d_gene: TRBD1
j_gene: TRBJ1-1
abundance: -
v_gene: TRBV29-1

CDR3nt: TGCAGCGGGTCCAGGGCTAACACAGATACGCAGTATTTT
CDR3aa: CSGSRANTDTQYF
d_gene: -
j_gene: TRBJ2-3
abundance: many
v_gene: TRBV29-1

CDR3nt: TGTGCCAGCAGTATCGGAGGGGTGAACACTGAAGCTTTCTTT
CDR3aa: CASSIGGVNTEAFF
d_gene: -
j_gene: TRBJ1-1
abundance: few
v_gene: TRBV12-3/TRBV12-4

CDR3nt: TGTGCCAGCAGCCAACTGGCGGCAGGCTCCTACGAGCAGTACTTC
CDR3aa: CASSQLAAGSYEQYF
d_gene: -
j_gene: TRBJ2-7
abundance: -
v_gene: TRBV7-9

CDR3nt: TGTGCCAGCAGTGAGTTCCGAGCTTTCTTT
CDR3aa: CASSEFRAFF
d_gene: -
j_gene: TRBJ1-1
abundance: -
v_gene: TRBV2

CDR3nt: TGTGCCAGCAGCCAATCGAAGACAGGGAGATCACCCCTCCACTTT
CDR3aa: CASSQSKTGRSPLHF
d_gene: TRBD1
j_gene: TRBJ1-6
abundance: many
v_gene: TRBV4-2

CDR3nt: TGCAGTGCAGCGAGCGGGAGTTCCTACAATGAGCAGTTCTTC
CDR3aa: CSAASGSSYNEQFF
d_gene: TRBD2
j_gene: TRBJ2-1
abundance: -
v_gene: TRBV20-1

CDR3nt: TGTGCCAGCAGTCCGACCGGGACCGCGAACAATGAGCAGTTCTTC
CDR3aa: CASSPTGTANNEQFF
d_gene: -
j_gene: TRBJ2-1
abundance: -
v_gene: TRBV12-3/TRBV12-4

CDR3nt: TGTGCCAGCTCACCAAAAACAGGACAAGAGACCCAGTACTTC
CDR3aa: CASSPKTGQETQYF
d_gene: -
j_gene: TRBJ2-5
abundance: -
v_gene: TRBV18

CDR3nt: TGTGCCAGCAGGGGGACAGAATACAATGAGCAGTTCTTC
CDR3aa: CASRGTEYNEQFF
d_gene: TRBD1
j_gene: TRBJ2-1
abundance: -
v_gene: TRBV6-5

CDR3nt: TGTGCCAGCAGCCCCTCAGGACTACTCAATGAGCAGTTCTTC
CDR3aa: CASSPSGLLNEQFF
d_gene: -
j_gene: TRBJ2-1
abundance: many
v_gene: TRBV7-7

CDR3nt: TGCGCCAGCAGTGCAGTACTAGATACGCAGTATTTT
CDR3aa: CASSAVLDTQYF
d_gene: -
j_gene: TRBJ2-3
abundance: many
v_gene: TRBV10-2

CDR3nt: TGCAGTGCCCTTGGACAGGGGGGAGTTTCAGATACGCAGTATTTT
CDR3aa: CSALGQGGVSDTQYF
d_gene: TRBD1
j_gene: TRBJ2-3
abundance: -
v_gene: TRBV20-1

CDR3nt: TGTGCCAGCAGGCGAAAGCGGGACAGGGGGCGCGGTGAGCAGTTCTTC
CDR3aa: CASRRKRDRGRGEQFF
d_gene: TRBD1
j_gene: TRBJ2-1
abundance: -
v_gene: TRBV28

CDR3nt: TGTGCCAGCACCGACCGCGCCGGTGAAAAACTGTTTTTT
CDR3aa: CASTDRAGEKLFF
d_gene: -
j_gene: TRBJ1-4
abundance: few
v_gene: TRBV28

CDR3nt: TGCAGTGCTAGAGAGGCCTTCAGCGGGAGACTAAACAATGAGCAGTTCTTC
CDR3aa: CSAREAFSGRLNNEQFF
d_gene: TRBD2
j_gene: TRBJ2-1
abundance: many
v_gene: TRBV20-1

CDR3nt: TGTGCCAGCAGCTTAGGGGGGATTGAGGGAGAGACCCAGTACTTC
CDR3aa: CASSLGGIEGETQYF
d_gene: -
j_gene: TRBJ2-5
abundance: -
v_gene: TRBV7-4

CDR3nt: TGCGCCAGCAGCTTGGGGGATCGGTCTTGGGCCAACGTCCTGACTTTC
CDR3aa: CASSLGDRSWANVLTF
d_gene: -
j_gene: TRBJ2-6
abundance: -
v_gene: TRBV5-1